This TCR beta chain was sequenced for a study of human T cells and chemical hapten exposure. Only a few counts were recorded for this clonotype. Authors' data handling: A typical sample had roughly 87,000 TCRs, with about 23,224 to 750,000 overall. Via MiXCR, TCRdb re-called the RACE reads, giving one row per CDR3 protein. These V and J calls are TCRdb output, not the study's own analysis. The sample has roughly 110,000 distinct CDR3 sequences, roughly 12% seen once. Time point reported: pre-sensitization, week 0. Treatment: therapeutic diphenylcyclopropenone sensitization with weekly scalp DPC. The germline V gene has CDR1 SQVTM and CDR2 ANQGSEA. The CDR3 runs to 13 residues. Trimming pared 4 bases from V and 4 bases from J, leaving 12 bases between.

The sample was whole blood, taken in connection with sensitization to the hapten diphenylcyclopropenone (DPC). The origin of this receptor is a woman aged 45-65 years with alopecia areata. Some clones in this sample may be carry-over from other donors' samples. The J gene is TRBJ2-3, the V gene TRBV29-1, with unresolved D. Here the CDR3 DNA reads TGCAGCGTTGCCCGGCCACCCGCAGATACGCAGTATTTT. Protein product: CSVARPPADTQYF.